This TCR beta chain originates from a study of blood T cell repertoires in COVID-19. Study in general: Acute and convalescent COVID-19 samples came from the United States, Italy and Spain. Sources were T cells, B-cell-depleted T cells, or PBMCs; the material itself was cDNA or gDNA.

Individuals aged about 18 to 89 years were recruited from approximately 24 US areas. As originally analysed: By means of reference gene primer amplification, nucleated cell counts were estimated. Generated by immunoSEQ multiplex PCR, the TCRdb table keeps only in-frame clones and is missing some. V and J calls and clone size are copied from that table; D and trimming were computed from the DNA. This sample has a few hundred thousand clones, with roughly 87% found just once. This CDR3 has 14 residues. CDR1 is MDHEN, CDR2 SYDVKM, per germline. V lost 4 bases and J 5 bases, leaving 15 bases between the germline ends.

The receptor's source is a woman in her thirties who had recovered from COVID-19. The chain joins TRBV28 to TRBJ2-7, with TRBD1 as a possible D gene (6 bases). Source material: PBMCs or T cells enriched from blood (not recorded which). CDR3 sequence (DNA): TGTGCCAGCAGTTCCTCAGGGGAACGAAACGAGCAGTACTTC. This sequence encodes CASSSSGERNEQYF.